This entry is about one TCR beta chain. No cognate antigen has been identified for it. No much larger clone is present one base from it, and per-base qualities are unavailable. This entry belongs to a study of CD8+ T cells in alopecia areata (dated by TCRdb to 2016 to 2018). Study-level background: The treated patients took part in an open-label pilot trial in which moderate-to-severe alopecia areata was treated with oral tofacitinib at 5 to 10 mg twice daily. For the treated patients, the SALT score, which quantifies what percentage of scalp surface area is affected, served as the measure of disease severity. Scalp clonality was compared among normal scalp (n=4), patchy alopecia areata scalp (n=8), and alopecia totalis/universalis scalp (n=8). The study used high-throughput TCRbeta sequencing to examine T cell clonal expansion in alopecia areata, in both the C3H/HeJ mouse model and human patients. Amplification of TCRbeta CDR3 regions was done by immunoSEQ multiplex PCR using 35 Vbeta forward primers and 13 Jbeta reverse primers. On the human side, TCRbeta sequencing was run on scalp tissue and on sorted CD4+ and CD8+ peripheral blood T cells from healthy controls and from alopecia areata patients with either patchy or totalis/universalis disease. Biopsies were taken from tofacitinib-treated patients at baseline and at 4 and 24 weeks of treatment, and a later scalp biopsy was taken in several of the tofacitinib-treated patients. Tofacitinib was administered for 6 to 18 months, and 6 months of follow-up off drug were then conducted to assess delayed response and recurrence. The RNA source kit depended on sample type: the PAXgene miRNA kit for fixed scalp, the miRNeasy kit for PBMCs, and the RNeasy kit for mouse skin.

CDR1 and CDR2, looked up from the germline V gene (reference sequence), are PRHDT and FYEKMQ. V gives up 5 bases and J gives up 5 bases, and the segment between their germline ends measures 6 bases. There are 11 amino acids in the CDR3, from cysteine to phenylalanine inclusive. CDR3 DNA is the only sequence kept; it has 33 bases, read in frame from the first base. The sample's treatment or condition label, decoded: oral pan-JAK inhibitor, 5-10 mg twice daily. Lesional scalp punch biopsies and peripheral blood were obtained from alopecia areata patients. PBMCs were separated by density centrifugation and stained for CD3, CD4 and CD8, after which CD4+ and CD8+ T cells were sorted on a FACSAria. Overall study outcomes, separate from this receptor: Because the treated cohort was small and included a single nonresponder, larger studies are needed to assess links between baseline CD8+ expansion and response. Tofacitinib significantly decreased scalp clonality and the number of expanded CD8+ clones among the top 100 scalp clones. Lesional scalp, especially in alopecia totalis/universalis, showed higher clonality and more expanded CD8+ clones than normal scalp, suggesting antigenic drive. Shared TCR sequences between patients were less evident than in mice, which may be partly attributable to HLA diversity in the patient population. Scalp TCR repertoire analysis is complicated because resident alphabeta T cells in normal human skin are also sequenced, whereas mouse skin is dominated by gammadelta T cells. Many expanded lesional clones were found to persist in scalp and blood during tofacitinib treatment, and relapse after treatment cessation may be partly explained by this persistence.

Libraries were made using the immunoSEQ multiplex PCR assay. For TCR sequencing, RNA was extracted from every sample and reverse transcribed into cDNA to serve as template. First-strand cDNA was synthesized with SuperScript III using a 2:1 mix of oligo-dT and random hexamers. Amplification bias was assessed with a synthetic immune receptor repertoire, and residual bias was removed computationally. On the study's bioinformatics: Raw reads were preprocessed to remove errors, and CDR3 was defined according to IMGT conventions as the region from the conserved cysteine to phenylalanine. Clonality was computed by normalizing Shannon entropy by log2 of the number of productive unique TCRs and subtracting the result from 1. CD4 or CD8 identity of scalp clones was inferred by cross-referencing scalp TCRbeta sequences with sorted blood CD4 and CD8 repertoires. TCRdb's version of the immuneACCESS table is confined to in-frame rearrangements and falls short of the full clone set. An unresolved V gene accounts for under half of the shortfall where checked; the remainder is of unknown origin. That table is the source of V, J and clone size, and D and trimming were worked out from the DNA. This sample has about 270,000 clones in its table, and over 45% of those were observed once. The ten largest clones take up 0.75% to 0.95% of the sample.

The material was CD4+ T cells sorted from blood, obtained at week 52, from a patient treated with tofacitinib. This TCR derives from a human donor with alopecia areata. The V and J genes are TRBV13 and TRBJ2-5, with the D gene too uncertain to name. The sequenced DNA: TGTGCCAGCAGCCCCTGGGAGACCCAGTACTTC. It is translated as CASSPWETQYF.